This section outlines one T cell receptor beta chain sequence together with its context. The entry originates in a study of shared T cell receptors in the human thymus. Libraries were prepared by immunoSEQ multiplex PCR; TCRdb keeps only in-frame clonotypes and omits some of them. The data contain roughly 560,000 clones, about 84% of them singletons. This CDR3 spans 18 amino acids. Germline V gene lookup returns CDR1 MGHRA and CDR2 YSYEKL. Trimming at V came to 0 bases and at J to 2 bases, leaving 11 bases not matched to a gene. The sample also formed part of further work on human thymus T cells. From that study: Corrective cardiac surgery supplied the resected thymus tissue. Seemingly biased V and J gene usage marked thymic and blood repertoires. Related studies noted strongly shared thymic repertoires across unrelated people.

The chain is built from TRBV4-1 and TRBJ1-2; 8 nucleotides agree with TRBD1. The specimen sequenced was thymocytes. This receptor was identified in a boy under two years old with a congenital heart defect. This chain's CDR3 is CASSQDGKRTGPNYGYTF. In nucleotides, the CDR3 is TGCGCCAGCAGCCAAGACGGAAAAAGGACAGGGCCGAACTATGGCTACACCTTC.